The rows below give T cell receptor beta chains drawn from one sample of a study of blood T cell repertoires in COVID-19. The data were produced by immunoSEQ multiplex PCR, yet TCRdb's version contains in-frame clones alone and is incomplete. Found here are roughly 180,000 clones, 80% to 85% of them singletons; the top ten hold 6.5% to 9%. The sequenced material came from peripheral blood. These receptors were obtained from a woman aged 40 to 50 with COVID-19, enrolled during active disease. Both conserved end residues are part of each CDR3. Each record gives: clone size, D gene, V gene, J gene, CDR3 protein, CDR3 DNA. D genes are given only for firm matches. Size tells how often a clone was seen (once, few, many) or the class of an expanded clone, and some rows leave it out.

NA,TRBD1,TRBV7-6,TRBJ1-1,CATRQGNTEAFF,TGTGCCACTCGACAGGGGAACACTGAAGCTTTCTTT
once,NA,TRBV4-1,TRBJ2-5,CASSQERASRTQYF,TGCGCCAGCAGCCAAGAGCGGGCCTCCCGGACCCAGTACTTC
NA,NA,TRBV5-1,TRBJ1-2,CATRQSTSYGYTF,TGCGCCACCAGACAGTCGACTAGCTATGGCTACACCTTC
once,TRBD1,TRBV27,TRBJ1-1,CASSYSRDRTMNTEAFF,TGTGCCAGCAGTTACTCCCGGGACAGGACGATGAACACTGAAGCTTTCTTT
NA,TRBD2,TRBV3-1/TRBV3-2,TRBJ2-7,CASSQGIWNVGGLYEQYF,TGTGCCAGCAGCCAGGGTATCTGGAATGTGGGAGGGCTATACGAGCAGTACTTC
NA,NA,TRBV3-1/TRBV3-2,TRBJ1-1,CASSQGSLAF,TGTGCCAGCAGCCAAGGCTCCCTGGCCTTT
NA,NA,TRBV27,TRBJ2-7,CASSVEPLSSYEQYF,TGTGCCAGCAGTGTAGAACCGTTGAGCTCCTACGAGCAGTACTTC
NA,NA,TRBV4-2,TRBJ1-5,CASSQDGGAPQHF,TGTGCCAGCAGCCAGGATGGGGGGGCGCCCCAGCATTTT
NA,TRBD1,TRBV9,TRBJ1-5,CASSAGTASNQPQHF,TGTGCCAGCAGCGCCGGGACAGCTTCAAATCAGCCCCAGCATTTT
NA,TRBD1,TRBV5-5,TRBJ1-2,CASTYDRGQGYTF,TGTGCCAGCACATATGACAGGGGGCAAGGCTACACCTTC
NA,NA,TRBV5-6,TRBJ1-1,CASSLVRGAEAFF,TGTGCCAGCAGCTTGGTAAGGGGCGCTGAAGCTTTCTTT
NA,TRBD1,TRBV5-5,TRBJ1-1,CASSFKGTVNTEAFF,TGTGCCAGCAGCTTCAAGGGGACAGTGAACACTGAAGCTTTCTTT
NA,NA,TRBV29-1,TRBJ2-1,CSTPGVADYNEQFF,TGCAGCACTCCCGGGGTGGCGGACTACAATGAGCAGTTCTTC
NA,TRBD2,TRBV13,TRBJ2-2,CASSLNAGANTGELFF,TGTGCCAGCAGCTTAAATGCGGGAGCGAACACCGGGGAGCTGTTTTTT
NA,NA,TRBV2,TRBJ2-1,CASGQKPNEQFF,TGTGCCAGCGGGCAGAAACCCAATGAGCAGTTCTTC
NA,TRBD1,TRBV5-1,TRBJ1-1,CASSSGTGGTEAFF,TGCGCCAGCAGCTCCGGGACAGGGGGCACTGAAGCTTTCTTT
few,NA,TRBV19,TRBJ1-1,CASSPSGLQNTEAFF,TGTGCCAGTAGTCCCTCGGGACTGCAGAACACTGAAGCTTTCTTT
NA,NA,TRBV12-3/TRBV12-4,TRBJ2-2,CASSSRRTGELFF,TGTGCCAGCAGTTCGCGGCGCACCGGGGAGCTGTTTTTT
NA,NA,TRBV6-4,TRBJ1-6,CASSDSIVSPLHF,TGTGCCAGCAGTGACTCGATAGTTTCACCCCTCCACTTT
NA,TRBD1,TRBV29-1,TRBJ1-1,CSVEDQGAEAFF,TGCAGCGTTGAAGATCAGGGGGCTGAAGCTTTCTTT
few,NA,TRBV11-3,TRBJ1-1,CASSLGRGSTEAFF,TGTGCCAGCAGCTTAGGTCGGGGAAGCACTGAAGCTTTCTTT
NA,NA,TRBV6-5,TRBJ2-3,CASSYSRYSADTQYF,TGTGCCAGCAGTTACTCGCGATATAGCGCGGATACGCAGTATTTT
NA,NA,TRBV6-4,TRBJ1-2,CASSDGQGGDGYTF,TGTGCCAGCAGTGACGGGCAGGGTGGCGATGGCTACACCTTC
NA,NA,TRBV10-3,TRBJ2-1,CAISGGANEQFF,TGTGCCATCAGTGGAGGAGCCAATGAGCAGTTCTTC
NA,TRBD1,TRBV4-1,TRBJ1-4,CASSQRDRVNEKLFF,TGCGCCAGCAGCCAACGGGACAGGGTGAATGAAAAACTGTTTTTT
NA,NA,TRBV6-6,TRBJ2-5,CASSYLGAGERETQYF,TGTGCCAGCAGTTACTTAGGGGCAGGGGAGAGAGAGACCCAGTACTTC
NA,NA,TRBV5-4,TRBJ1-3,CASSTPQGSGNTIYF,TGTGCCAGCAGCACCCCCCAGGGATCTGGAAACACCATATATTTT
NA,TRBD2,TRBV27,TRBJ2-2,CASSPGLAGGPTGELFF,TGTGCCAGCAGTCCAGGACTAGCGGGAGGTCCCACCGGGGAGCTGTTTTTT
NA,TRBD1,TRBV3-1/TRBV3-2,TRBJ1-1,CASSQENKGAKVSEAFF,TGTGCCAGCAGCCAAGAGAATAAGGGGGCAAAGGTTTCTGAAGCTTTCTTT
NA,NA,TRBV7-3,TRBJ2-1,CASSLTPGAYNEQFF,TGTGCCAGCAGCTTAACCCCAGGGGCCTACAATGAGCAGTTCTTC
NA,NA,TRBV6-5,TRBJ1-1,CASSLQGALAFF,TGTGCCAGCAGCCTTCAAGGGGCTTTGGCTTTCTTT
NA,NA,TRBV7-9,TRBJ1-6,CASSQNRRGRHYNSPLHF,TGTGCCAGCAGCCAGAACCGGCGGGGAAGGCATTATAATTCACCCCTCCACTTT
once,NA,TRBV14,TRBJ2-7,CASSQDSREQYF,TGTGCCAGCAGCCAAGACAGTCGCGAGCAGTACTTC
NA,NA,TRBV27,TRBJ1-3,CASGRGTPSGNTIYF,TGTGCCAGCGGGCGGGGGACCCCCTCTGGAAACACCATATATTTT
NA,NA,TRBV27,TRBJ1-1,CASSLYERPRGEAFF,TGTGCCAGCAGTTTATACGAGCGTCCTAGGGGTGAAGCTTTCTTT
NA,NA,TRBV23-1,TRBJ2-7,CASSQSRGPREDEQYF,TGCGCCAGCAGTCAATCGCGGGGACCTCGAGAGGACGAGCAGTACTTC
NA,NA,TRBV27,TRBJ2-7,CASGSHTYEQYF,TGTGCCAGCGGGAGCCACACCTACGAGCAGTACTTC
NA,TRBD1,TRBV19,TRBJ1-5,CASSTGTGGQPQHF,TGTGCCAGTAGTACAGGGACAGGGGGCCAGCCCCAGCATTTT
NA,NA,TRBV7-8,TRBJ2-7,CASSTFSGILYEQYF,TGTGCCAGCAGCACCTTTTCGGGAATTCTGTACGAGCAGTACTTC
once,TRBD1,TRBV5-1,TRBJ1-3,CASSLVGQGDTIYF,TGCGCCAGCAGCTTGGTGGGACAGGGGGACACCATATATTTT
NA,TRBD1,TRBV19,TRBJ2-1,CASSPHRGQNYNEQFF,TGTGCCAGTAGTCCCCACAGGGGGCAAAACTACAATGAGCAGTTCTTC
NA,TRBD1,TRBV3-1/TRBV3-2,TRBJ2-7,CASSTRDRDYEQYF,TGTGCCAGCAGCACCCGGGACAGGGATTACGAGCAGTACTTC